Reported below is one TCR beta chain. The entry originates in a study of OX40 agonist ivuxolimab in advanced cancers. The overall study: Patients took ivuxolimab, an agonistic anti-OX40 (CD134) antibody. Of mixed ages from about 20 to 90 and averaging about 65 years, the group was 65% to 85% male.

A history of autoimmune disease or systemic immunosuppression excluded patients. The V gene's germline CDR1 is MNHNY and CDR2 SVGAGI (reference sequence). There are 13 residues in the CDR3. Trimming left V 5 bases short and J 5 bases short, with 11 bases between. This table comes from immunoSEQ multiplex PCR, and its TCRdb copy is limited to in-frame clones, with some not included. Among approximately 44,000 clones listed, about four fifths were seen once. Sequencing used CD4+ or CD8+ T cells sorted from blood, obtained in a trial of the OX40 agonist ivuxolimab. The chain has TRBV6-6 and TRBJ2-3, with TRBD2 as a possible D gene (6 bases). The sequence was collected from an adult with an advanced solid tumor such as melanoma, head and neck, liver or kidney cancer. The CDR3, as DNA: TGTGCCAGCAGTCCCGGGACTGAAGATACGCAGTATTTT. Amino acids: CASSPGTEDTQYF.